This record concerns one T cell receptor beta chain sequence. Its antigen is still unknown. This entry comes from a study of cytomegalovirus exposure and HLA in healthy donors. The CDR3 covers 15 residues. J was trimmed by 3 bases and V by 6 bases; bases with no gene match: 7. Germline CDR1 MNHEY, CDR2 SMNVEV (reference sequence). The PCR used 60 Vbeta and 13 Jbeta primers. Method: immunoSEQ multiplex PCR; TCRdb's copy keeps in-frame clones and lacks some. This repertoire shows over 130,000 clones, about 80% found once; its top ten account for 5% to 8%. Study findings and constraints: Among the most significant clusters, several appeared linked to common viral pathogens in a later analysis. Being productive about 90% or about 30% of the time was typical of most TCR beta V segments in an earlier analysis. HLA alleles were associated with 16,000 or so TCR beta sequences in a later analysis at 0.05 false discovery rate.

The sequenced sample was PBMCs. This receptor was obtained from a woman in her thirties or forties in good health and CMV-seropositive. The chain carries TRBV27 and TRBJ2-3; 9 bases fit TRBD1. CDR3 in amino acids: CASREGTGRTDTQYF. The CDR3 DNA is TGTGCCAGCAGAGAAGGGACAGGGCGGACAGATACGCAGTATTTT.